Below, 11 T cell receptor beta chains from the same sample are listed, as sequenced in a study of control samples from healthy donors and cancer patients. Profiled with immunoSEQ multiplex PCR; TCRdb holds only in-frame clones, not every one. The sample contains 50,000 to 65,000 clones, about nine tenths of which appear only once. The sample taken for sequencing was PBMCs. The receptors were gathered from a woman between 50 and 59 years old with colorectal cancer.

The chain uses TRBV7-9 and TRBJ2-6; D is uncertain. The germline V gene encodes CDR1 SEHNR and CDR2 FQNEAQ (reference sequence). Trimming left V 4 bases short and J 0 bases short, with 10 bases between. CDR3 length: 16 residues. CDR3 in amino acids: CASSWTVGSGANVLTF. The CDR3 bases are TGTGCCAGCAGCTGGACCGTGGGCTCTGGGGCCAACGTCCTGACTTTC.

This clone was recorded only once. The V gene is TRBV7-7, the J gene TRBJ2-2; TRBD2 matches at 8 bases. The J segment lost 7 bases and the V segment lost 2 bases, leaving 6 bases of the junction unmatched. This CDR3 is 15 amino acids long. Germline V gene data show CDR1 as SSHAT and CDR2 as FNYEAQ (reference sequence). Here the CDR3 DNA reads TGTGCCAGCAGCTTACAAGCGGGAGAATTCGGGGAGCTGTTTTTT. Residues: CASSLQAGEFGELFF.

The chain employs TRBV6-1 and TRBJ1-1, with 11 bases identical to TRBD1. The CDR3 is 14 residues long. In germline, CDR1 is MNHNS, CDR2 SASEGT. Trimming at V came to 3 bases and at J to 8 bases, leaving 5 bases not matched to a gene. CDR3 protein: CASSDRWDRGEAFF. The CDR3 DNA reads TGTGCCAGCAGTGATCGCTGGGACAGGGGGGAAGCTTTCTTT.

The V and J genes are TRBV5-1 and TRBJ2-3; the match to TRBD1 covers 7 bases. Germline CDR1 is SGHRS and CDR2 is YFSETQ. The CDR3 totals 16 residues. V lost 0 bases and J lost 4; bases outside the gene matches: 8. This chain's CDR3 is CASSLAGAGGPDTQYF. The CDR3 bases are TGCGCCAGCAGCTTGGCTGGGGCAGGGGGACCAGATACGCAGTATTTT. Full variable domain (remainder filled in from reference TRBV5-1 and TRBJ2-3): KAGVTQTPRYLIKTRGQQVTLSCSPISGHRSVSWYQQTPGQGLQFLFEYFSETQRNKGNFPGRFSGRQFSNSRSEMNVSTLELGDSALYLCASSLAGAGGPDTQYFGPGTRLTVL.

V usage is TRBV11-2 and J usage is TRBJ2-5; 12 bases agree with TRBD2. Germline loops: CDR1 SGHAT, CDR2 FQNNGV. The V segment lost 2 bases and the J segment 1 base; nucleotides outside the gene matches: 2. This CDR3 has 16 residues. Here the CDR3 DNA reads TGTGCCAGCAGCTTACTACTAGCGGGGGGCCAAGAGACCCAGTACTTC. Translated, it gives CASSLLLAGGQETQYF.

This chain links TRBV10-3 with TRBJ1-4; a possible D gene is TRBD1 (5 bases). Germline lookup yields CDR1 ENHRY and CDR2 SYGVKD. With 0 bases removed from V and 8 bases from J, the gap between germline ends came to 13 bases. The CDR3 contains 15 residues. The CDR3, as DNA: TGTGCCATCAGTGAGTCACGGGGGTTAGGGGAAAAACTGTTTTTT. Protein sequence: CAISESRGLGEKLFF.

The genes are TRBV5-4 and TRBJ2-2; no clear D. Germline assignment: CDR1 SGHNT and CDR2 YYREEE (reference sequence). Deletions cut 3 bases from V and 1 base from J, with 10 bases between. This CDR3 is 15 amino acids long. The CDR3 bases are TGTGCCAGCAGCTCGCTTGGTCAGAACACCGGGGAGCTGTTTTTT. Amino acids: CASSSLGQNTGELFF. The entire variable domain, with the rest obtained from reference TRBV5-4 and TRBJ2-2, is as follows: ETGVTQSPTHLIKTRGQQVTLRCSSQSGHNTVSWYQQALGQGPQFIFQYYREEENGRGNFPPRFSGLQFPNYSSELNVNALELDDSALYLCASSSLGQNTGELFFGEGSRLTVL.

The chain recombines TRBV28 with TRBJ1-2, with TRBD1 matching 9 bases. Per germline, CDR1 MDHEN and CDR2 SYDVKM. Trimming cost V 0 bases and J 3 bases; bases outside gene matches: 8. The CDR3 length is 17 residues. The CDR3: CASSLWGDRVVYYGYTF. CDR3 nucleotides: TGTGCCAGCAGTTTATGGGGGGACAGGGTGGTCTACTATGGCTACACCTTC.

The CDR3 DNA sequence: TGTGCCAGCAGCGTAGGTCCGGCTGGTGGGGCCAACGTCCTGACTTTC. Translated, it gives CASSVGPAGGANVLTF. The genes are TRBV9 and TRBJ2-6, with D unresolved. This CDR3 contains 16 residues. Trimming took off 0 bases at V and 3 bases at J, with 10 bases between the two ends. The germline CDR1 and CDR2 sequences are SGDLS and YYNGEE.

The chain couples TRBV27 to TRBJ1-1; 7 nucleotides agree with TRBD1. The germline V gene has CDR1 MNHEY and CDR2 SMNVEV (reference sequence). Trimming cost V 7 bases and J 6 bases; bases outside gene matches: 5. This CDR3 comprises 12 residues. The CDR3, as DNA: TGTGCCAGCAAGTCGACAGGGTCTGAAGCTTTCTTT. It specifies CASKSTGSEAFF.

The CDR3 DNA sequence: TGTGCCAGCAGTTTCCGCTCCTATATGATCTACACCTTC. Its protein product is CASSFRSYMIYTF. V and J are TRBV28 and TRBJ1-2; D is unresolved. Trimming removed 3 bases from V and 10 bases from J, with 15 bases in between. CDR3 size: 13 residues. Germline V gives CDR1 MDHEN, CDR2 SYDVKM.